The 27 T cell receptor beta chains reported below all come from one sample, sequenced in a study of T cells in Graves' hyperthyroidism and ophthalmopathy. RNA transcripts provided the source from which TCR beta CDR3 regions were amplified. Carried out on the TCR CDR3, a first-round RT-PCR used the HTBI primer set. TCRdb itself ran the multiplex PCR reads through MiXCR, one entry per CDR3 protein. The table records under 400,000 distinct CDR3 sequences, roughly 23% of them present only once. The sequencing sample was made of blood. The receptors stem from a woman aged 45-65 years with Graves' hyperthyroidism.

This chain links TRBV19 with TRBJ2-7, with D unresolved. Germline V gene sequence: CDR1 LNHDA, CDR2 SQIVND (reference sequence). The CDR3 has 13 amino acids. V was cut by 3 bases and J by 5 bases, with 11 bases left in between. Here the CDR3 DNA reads TGTGCCAGTAGTATTCTTGTATGGGACGAGCAGTACTTC. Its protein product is CASSILVWDEQYF.

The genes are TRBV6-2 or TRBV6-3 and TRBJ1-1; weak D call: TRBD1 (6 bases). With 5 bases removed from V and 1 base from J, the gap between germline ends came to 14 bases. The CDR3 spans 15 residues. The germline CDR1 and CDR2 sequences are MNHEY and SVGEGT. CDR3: CASSTWTVKNTEAFF. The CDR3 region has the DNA TGTGCCAGCAGTACCTGGACAGTAAAGAACACTGAAGCTTTCTTT.

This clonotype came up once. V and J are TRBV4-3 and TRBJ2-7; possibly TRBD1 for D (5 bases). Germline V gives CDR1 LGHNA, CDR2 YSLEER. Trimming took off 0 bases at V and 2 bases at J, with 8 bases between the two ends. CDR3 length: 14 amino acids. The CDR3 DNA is TGCGCCAGCAGCCAAGAATGGGGCCCCTACGAGCAGTACTTC. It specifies CASSQEWGPYEQYF.

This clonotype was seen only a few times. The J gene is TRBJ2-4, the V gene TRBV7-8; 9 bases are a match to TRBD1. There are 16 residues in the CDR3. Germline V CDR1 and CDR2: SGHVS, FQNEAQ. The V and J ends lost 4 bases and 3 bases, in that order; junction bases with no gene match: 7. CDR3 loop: CASSSTGGGGKNIQYF. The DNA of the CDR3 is TGTGCCAGCAGCTCCACAGGGGGCGGGGGCAAAAACATTCAGTACTTC.

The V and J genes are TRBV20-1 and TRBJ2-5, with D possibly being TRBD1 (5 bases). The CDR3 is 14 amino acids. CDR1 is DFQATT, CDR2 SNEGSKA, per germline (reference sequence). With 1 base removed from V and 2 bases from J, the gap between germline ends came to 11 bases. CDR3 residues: CSARGTPIQETQYF. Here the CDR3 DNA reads TGCAGTGCTAGAGGGACACCGATTCAAGAGACCCAGTACTTC.

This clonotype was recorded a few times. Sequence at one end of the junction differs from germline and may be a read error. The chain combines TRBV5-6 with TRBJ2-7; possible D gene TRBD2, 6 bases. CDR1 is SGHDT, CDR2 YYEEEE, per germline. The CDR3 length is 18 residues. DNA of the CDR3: TGTGCCAGCTCTGCCGGGACTTTCGTACCTGACTTCTCCTACGAGCAGCACTTC. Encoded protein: CASSAGTFVPDFSYEQHF.

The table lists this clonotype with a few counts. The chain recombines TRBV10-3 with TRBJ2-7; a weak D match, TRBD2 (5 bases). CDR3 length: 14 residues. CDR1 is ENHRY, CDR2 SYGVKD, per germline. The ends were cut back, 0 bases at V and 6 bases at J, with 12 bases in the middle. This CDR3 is CAISESADSGEQYF. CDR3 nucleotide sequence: TGTGCCATCAGTGAGTCAGCGGACTCGGGCGAGCAGTACTTC.

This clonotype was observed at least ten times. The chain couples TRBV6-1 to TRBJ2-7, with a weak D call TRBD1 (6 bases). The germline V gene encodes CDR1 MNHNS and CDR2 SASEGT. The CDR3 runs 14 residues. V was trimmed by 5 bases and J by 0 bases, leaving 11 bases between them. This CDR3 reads CASSSATGSYEQYF. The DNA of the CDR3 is TGTGCCAGCAGTTCGGCGACAGGCTCCTACGAGCAGTACTTC.

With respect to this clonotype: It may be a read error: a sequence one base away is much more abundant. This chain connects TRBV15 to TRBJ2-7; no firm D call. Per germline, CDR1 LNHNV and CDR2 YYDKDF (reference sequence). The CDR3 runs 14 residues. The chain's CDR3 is CATSRAGLNYERYF. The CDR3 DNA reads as TGTGCCACCAGCAGAGCTGGGCTTAACTACGAGCGGTACTTC.

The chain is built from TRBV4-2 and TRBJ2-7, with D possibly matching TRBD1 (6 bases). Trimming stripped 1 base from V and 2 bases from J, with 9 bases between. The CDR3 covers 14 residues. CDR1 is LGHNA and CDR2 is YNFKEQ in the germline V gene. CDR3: CASSQAGETYEQYF. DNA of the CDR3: TGTGCCAGCAGCCAAGCAGGGGAAACCTACGAGCAGTACTTC.

Written as DNA, the CDR3 is TGTGCCAGCAGCCAAGATCAGAACAGGGCTGAGACCCAGTACTTC. Its translation: CASSQDQNRAETQYF. The chain recombines TRBV14 with TRBJ2-5; D might be TRBD1 (6 bases). The germline V and J ends were trimmed by 0 bases and 5 bases, with 13 bases remaining between them. CDR3 length: 15 residues. CDR1 and CDR2 (germline): SGHDN, FVKESK.

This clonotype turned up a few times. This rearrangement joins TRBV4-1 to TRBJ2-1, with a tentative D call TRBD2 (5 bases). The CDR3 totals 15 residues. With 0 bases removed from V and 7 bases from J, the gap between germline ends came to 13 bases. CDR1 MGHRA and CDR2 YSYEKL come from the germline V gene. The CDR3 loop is CASSQERLPGNEQFF. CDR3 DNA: TGCGCCAGCAGCCAAGAAAGGCTCCCGGGGAATGAGCAGTTCTTC.

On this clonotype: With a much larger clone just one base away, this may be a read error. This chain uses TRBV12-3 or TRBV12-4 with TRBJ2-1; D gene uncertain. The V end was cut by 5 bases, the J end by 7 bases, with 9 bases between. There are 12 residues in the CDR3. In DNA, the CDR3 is TGTGCCAGCAGTCCCCTGGCGAATGAGCAGTTCTTC. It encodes CASSPLANEQFF.

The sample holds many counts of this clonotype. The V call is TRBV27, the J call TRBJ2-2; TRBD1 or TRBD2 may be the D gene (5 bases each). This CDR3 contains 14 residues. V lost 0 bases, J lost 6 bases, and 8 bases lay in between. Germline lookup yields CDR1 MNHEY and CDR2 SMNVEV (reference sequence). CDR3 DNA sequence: TGTGCCAGCAGTTTATCCCGGGGCTCCGGGGAGCTGTTTTTT. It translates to CASSLSRGSGELFF.

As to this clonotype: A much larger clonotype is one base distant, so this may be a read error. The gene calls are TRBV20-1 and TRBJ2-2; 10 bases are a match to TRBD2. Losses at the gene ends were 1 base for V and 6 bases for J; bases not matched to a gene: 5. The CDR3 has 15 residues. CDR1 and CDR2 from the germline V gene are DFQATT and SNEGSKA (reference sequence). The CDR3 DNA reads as TGCAGTGCTAGAGTAGCGGGAGGCCGGGCCGGGGAGCTGTTTTTT. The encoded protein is CSARVAGGRAGELFF.

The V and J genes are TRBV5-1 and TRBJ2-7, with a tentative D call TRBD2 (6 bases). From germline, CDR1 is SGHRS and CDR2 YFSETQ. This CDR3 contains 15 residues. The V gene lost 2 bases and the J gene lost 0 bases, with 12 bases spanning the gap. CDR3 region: CASSLGLTSSYEQYF. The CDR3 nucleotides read TGCGCCAGCAGCTTAGGACTAACGAGCTCCTACGAGCAGTACTTC.

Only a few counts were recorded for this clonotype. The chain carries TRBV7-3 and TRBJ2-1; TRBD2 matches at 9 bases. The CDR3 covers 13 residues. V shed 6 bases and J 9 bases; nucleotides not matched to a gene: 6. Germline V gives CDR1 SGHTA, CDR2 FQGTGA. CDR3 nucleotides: TGTGCCAGCAGGCGGGGGGGATCGGGTGAGCAGTTCTTC. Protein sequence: CASRRGGSGEQFF.

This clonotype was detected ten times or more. The CDR3 sequence is CASSERPGVAGYPNTGELFF. The CDR3 coding sequence is TGTGCCAGCAGTGAAAGGCCCGGGGTAGCGGGGTACCCGAACACCGGGGAGCTGTTTTTT. The chain uses TRBV6-1 and TRBJ2-2, with 8 bases that match TRBD2. Germline V CDR1 and CDR2: MNHNS, SASEGT. The CDR3 loop spans 20 amino acids. Trimming at V came to 2 bases and at J to 0 bases, leaving 14 bases not matched to a gene.

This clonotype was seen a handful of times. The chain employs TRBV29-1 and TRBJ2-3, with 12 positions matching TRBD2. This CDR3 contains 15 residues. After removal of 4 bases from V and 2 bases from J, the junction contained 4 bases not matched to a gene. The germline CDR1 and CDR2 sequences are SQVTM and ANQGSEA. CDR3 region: CSVGTSGATTDTQYF. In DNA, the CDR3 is TGCAGCGTTGGGACTAGCGGGGCCACCACAGATACGCAGTATTTT.

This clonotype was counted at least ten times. CDR3 nucleotide sequence: TGTGCCAGCAGCTGGAGGGGTCGCGAGCAGTACTTC. Residues: CASSWRGREQYF. The chain has TRBV7-2 and TRBJ2-7, with D possibly TRBD2 on 6 matching bases. V was clipped by 4 bases and J by 6 bases, with 10 bases between them. Germline V CDR1 and CDR2: SGHTA, FQGNSA. This CDR3 has 12 residues.

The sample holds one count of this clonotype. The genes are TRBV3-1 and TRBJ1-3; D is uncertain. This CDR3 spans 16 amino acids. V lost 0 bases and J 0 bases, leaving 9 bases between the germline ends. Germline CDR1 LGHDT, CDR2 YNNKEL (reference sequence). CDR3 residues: CASSQDGSFSGNTIYF. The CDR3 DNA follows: TGTGCCAGCAGCCAAGATGGAAGTTTCTCTGGAAACACCATATATTTT. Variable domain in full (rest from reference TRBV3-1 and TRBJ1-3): DTAVSQTPKYLVTQMGNDKSIKCEQNLGHDTMYWYKQDSKKFLKIMFSYNNKELIINETVPNRFSPKSPDKAHLNLHINSLELGDSAVYFCASSQDGSFSGNTIYFGEGSWLTVV.

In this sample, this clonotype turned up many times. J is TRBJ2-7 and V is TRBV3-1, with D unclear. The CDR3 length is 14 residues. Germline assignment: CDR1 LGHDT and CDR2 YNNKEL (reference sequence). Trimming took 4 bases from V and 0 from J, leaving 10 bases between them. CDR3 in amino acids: CASSPALSSYEQYF. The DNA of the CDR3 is TGTGCCAGCAGCCCCGCACTAAGCTCCTACGAGCAGTACTTC.

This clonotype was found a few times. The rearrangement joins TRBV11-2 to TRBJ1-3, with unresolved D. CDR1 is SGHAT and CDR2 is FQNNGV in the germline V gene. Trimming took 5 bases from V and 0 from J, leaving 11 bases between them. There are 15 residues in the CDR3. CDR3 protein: CASSPWQYSGNTIYF. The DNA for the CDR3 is TGTGCCAGCAGCCCCTGGCAGTACTCTGGAAACACCATATATTTT.

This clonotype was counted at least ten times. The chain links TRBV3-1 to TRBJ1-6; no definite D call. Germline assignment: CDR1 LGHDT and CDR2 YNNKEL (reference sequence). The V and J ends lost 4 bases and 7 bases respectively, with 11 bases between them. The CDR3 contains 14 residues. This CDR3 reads CASSPILTNSPLHF. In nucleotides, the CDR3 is TGTGCCAGCAGCCCGATCTTGACCAATTCACCCCTCCACTTT.

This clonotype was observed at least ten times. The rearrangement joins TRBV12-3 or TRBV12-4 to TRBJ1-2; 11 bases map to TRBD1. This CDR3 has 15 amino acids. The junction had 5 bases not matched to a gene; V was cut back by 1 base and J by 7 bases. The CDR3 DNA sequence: TGTGCCAGCAGTTTAGGGACAGGGGGCGCGTCTGGCTACACCTTC. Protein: CASSLGTGGASGYTF.

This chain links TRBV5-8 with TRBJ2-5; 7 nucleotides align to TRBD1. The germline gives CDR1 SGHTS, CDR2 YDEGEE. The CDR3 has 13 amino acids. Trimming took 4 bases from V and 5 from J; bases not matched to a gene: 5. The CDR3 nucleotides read TGTGCCAGCAGCACCGACAGGGCCGAGACCCAGTACTTC. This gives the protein CASSTDRAETQYF.

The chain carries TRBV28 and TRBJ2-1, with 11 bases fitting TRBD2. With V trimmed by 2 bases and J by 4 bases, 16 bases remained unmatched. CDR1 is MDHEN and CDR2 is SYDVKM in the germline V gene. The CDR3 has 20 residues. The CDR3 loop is CASSLGSGVGTSGDYNEQFF. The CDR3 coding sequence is TGTGCCAGCAGTTTAGGGTCAGGGGTGGGGACTAGCGGAGATTACAATGAGCAGTTCTTC.